What follows describes a single T cell receptor beta chain. Its target is unknown. The record originates from a study of T cell responses to AZD1222 COVID-19 vaccine. Study-level findings and limits: At 160-218 and 743-854, vaccine-associated CD4 TCRs were dominant, and they spanned spike. Targets within unmutated variant regions were reportedly found for nearly half of spike-specific TCRs. Donors in the cohort were predominantly white British and more often female, and clonal diversity was possibly underestimated.

V lost 0 bases, J lost 6 bases, and 18 bases lay in between. The CDR3 sequence is 17 residues long. Germline loops: CDR1 KGHSH, CDR2 LQKENI. The protocol was immunoSEQ multiplex PCR, while the TCRdb copy is restricted to in-frame clones and leaves out a portion. The repertoire holds over 130,000 clones, with 85% to 95% as singletons. The input for sequencing was peripheral blood, taken 28 days after the second AZD1222 dose. This chain connects TRBV18 to TRBJ1-5; weak D call: TRBD1 (6 bases). This receptor was taken from an adult who received the AZD1222 COVID-19 vaccine. The CDR3 sequence: CASSPPSAGARVQPQHF. Here the CDR3 DNA reads TGTGCCAGCTCACCACCAAGCGCAGGGGCCAGAGTTCAGCCCCAGCATTTT. The entire variable domain, with the rest obtained from reference TRBV18 and TRBJ1-5, is as follows: NAGVMQNPRHLVRRRGQEARLRCSPMKGHSHVYWYRQLPEEGLKFMVYLQKENIIDESGMPKERFSAEFPKEGPSILRIQQVVRGDSAAYFCASSPPSAGARVQPQHFGDGTRLSIL.